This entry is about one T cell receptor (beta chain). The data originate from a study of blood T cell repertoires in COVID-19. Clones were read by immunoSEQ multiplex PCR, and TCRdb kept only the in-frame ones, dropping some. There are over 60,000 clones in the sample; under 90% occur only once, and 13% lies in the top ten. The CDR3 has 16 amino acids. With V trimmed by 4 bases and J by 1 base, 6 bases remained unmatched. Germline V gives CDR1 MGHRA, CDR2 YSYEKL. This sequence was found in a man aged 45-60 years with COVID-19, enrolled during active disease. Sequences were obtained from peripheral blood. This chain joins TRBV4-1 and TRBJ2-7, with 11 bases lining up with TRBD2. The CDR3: CASSPTSGGSSYEQYF. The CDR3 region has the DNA TGCGCCAGCAGCCCTACTAGCGGGGGCTCATCCTACGAGCAGTACTTC.